Listed below are T cell receptor beta chains from one sample, sequenced in a study of blood T cell repertoires in COVID-19. Generated by immunoSEQ multiplex PCR, the TCRdb table keeps only in-frame clones and is missing some. The top ten hold about 7% of the sample, which has 200,000 to 250,000 clones, 80% to 90% seen once. The specimen sequenced was PBMCs or T cells enriched from blood (not recorded which). These receptors all stem from a man aged 25 to 40 in a cohort exposed to, infected with or recovered from COVID-19 (not recorded which). CDR3s include the opening cysteine and the closing phenylalanine or tryptophan. Fields, in order: V gene, clone size, J gene, CDR3 length, D gene, CDR3 DNA, CDR3 protein. A D gene is named only where the DNA matches it firmly. For some rows the clone size is stated as once, few or many, or as a class when expanded; others skip it.

TRBV7-2,NA,TRBJ2-7,15,NA,TGTGCCAGCAGCTTATGGGGCCAAACCTCCTACGAGCAGTACTTC,CASSLWGQTSYEQYF
TRBV18,NA,TRBJ2-5,15,NA,TGTGCCAGCTCTCGGATTGGGGCCATCCAAGAGACCCAGTACTTC,CASSRIGAIQETQYF
TRBV5-4,NA,TRBJ1-2,17,NA,TGTGCCAGCAGCCGAGAAGGAGGGGTGCTCCCGACGGGTGGCTACACCTTC,CASSREGGVLPTGGYTF
TRBV10-3,few,TRBJ2-1,16,TRBD2,TGTGCCATCAGTGAGTCTCGCGCTAGCGGGGGGAATGAGCAGTTCTTC,CAISESRASGGNEQFF
TRBV5-4,NA,TRBJ2-2,18,TRBD1,TGTGCCAGCAGCTTGGGGTTACAGGGGGCGATTTTTACCGGGGAGCTGTTTTTT,CASSLGLQGAIFTGELFF
TRBV11-2,NA,TRBJ2-1,13,NA,TGTGCCAGCAGCTTCACGAGACAGGTGGAGCAGTTCTTC,CASSFTRQVEQFF
TRBV28,once,TRBJ2-7,13,TRBD1,TGTGCCAGCAGTTTGACAGGGCGATACGAGCAGTACTTC,CASSLTGRYEQYF
TRBV5-1,NA,TRBJ2-1,14,NA,TGCGCCAGCAGCTTGGGACAGAACTACAATGAGCAGTTCTTC,CASSLGQNYNEQFF
TRBV12-5,NA,TRBJ2-1,15,TRBD1,TGTGCTAGTGGGTCTACAGGGGGCGCTTTTCATGAGCAGTTCTTC,CASGSTGGAFHEQFF
TRBV15,NA,TRBJ1-3,15,NA,TGTGCCACCAGCAGAGAGGGGTCCTGGAGGGGCACCATATATTTT,CATSREGSWRGTIYF
TRBV6-2/TRBV6-3,NA,TRBJ1-2,16,NA,TGTGCCAGCAGTTGGGACATCACCTTGAGGAACTATGGCTACACCTTC,CASSWDITLRNYGYTF
TRBV7-3,NA,TRBJ2-1,15,TRBD1,TGTGCCAGCAGCCCCACAGGGGGCTCTCACAATGAGCAGTTCTTC,CASSPTGGSHNEQFF
TRBV28,NA,TRBJ1-2,15,TRBD1,TGTGCCAGCAGTTCTATAGACAGGGCTAACGATGGCTACACCTTC,CASSSIDRANDGYTF
TRBV9,NA,TRBJ1-3,18,NA,TGTGCCAGCAGCGGAGGGATCGGGACACCTGCTCGAGGTCCCACCATATATTTT,CASSGGIGTPARGPTIYF
TRBV27,NA,TRBJ1-6,14,TRBD1,TGTGCCAGCAGGTTAGGGACAGGGAGGTCACCCCTCCACTTT,CASRLGTGRSPLHF
TRBV18,NA,TRBJ2-4,13,NA,TGTGCCAGCTCACCGAACTCCAAAAACATTCAGTACTTC,CASSPNSKNIQYF
TRBV19,once,TRBJ1-5,16,TRBD1,TGTGCCAGTAGTATAGTGACAGGGAATAGCAATCAGCCCCAGCATTTT,CASSIVTGNSNQPQHF
TRBV12-3/TRBV12-4,NA,TRBJ1-2,13,TRBD1,TGTGCCAGCAGGGTTAACAGGGGCTATGGCTACACCTTC,CASRVNRGYGYTF
TRBV12-3/TRBV12-4,NA,TRBJ1-1,13,NA,TGTGCCAGCAGATACAAGAAGAACACTGAAGCTTTCTTT,CASRYKKNTEAFF
TRBV21-1,NA,TRBJ2-6,21,NA,TGTGCCAGCAGCAAAGCGCTTTCAGGGACAGGGGGCAGGGTTGGGGCCAACGTCCTGACTTTC,CASSKALSGTGGRVGANVLTF
TRBV28,NA,TRBJ1-4,19,TRBD1,TGTGCCAGCAGCACAGGACAGGTCCTTAGGTTTCCAACTAATGAAAAACTGTTTTTT,CASSTGQVLRFPTNEKLFF
TRBV5-4,NA,TRBJ1-1,14,NA,TGTGCCAGCAACTTGAAAGGGGGGGCGGCAGAAGCTTTCTTT,CASNLKGGAAEAFF
TRBV11-3,NA,TRBJ2-1,15,TRBD2,TGTGCCAGCAGCTCCGGGACTAGCGGCTACAATGAGCAGTTCTTC,CASSSGTSGYNEQFF
TRBV5-1,NA,TRBJ1-1,15,TRBD1,TGCGCCAGCAGCTTGGACAGGGGGCTGAGCACTGAAGCTTTCTTT,CASSLDRGLSTEAFF
TRBV15,once,TRBJ1-5,14,NA,TGTGCCACCAGCAAAGGGGTCGCCGATCAGCCCCAGCATTTT,CATSKGVADQPQHF
TRBV6-5,NA,TRBJ1-5,14,NA,TGTGCCAGCACCTGGGCCCATAGCAATCAGCCCCAGCATTTT,CASTWAHSNQPQHF
TRBV5-5,NA,TRBJ1-1,15,NA,TGTGCCAGCAGCTTGGCCCCCAGGGAATTCACTGAAGCTTTCTTT,CASSLAPREFTEAFF
TRBV29-1,NA,TRBJ1-3,14,NA,TGCAGCGTTGGATGGTCAGATGATGGAAACACCATATATTTT,CSVGWSDDGNTIYF
TRBV24-1,NA,TRBJ2-1,15,TRBD1,TGTGCCACCAGTGATTCAGGACAGGGCGACAGTGAGCAGTTCTTC,CATSDSGQGDSEQFF
TRBV4-3,NA,TRBJ1-2,14,NA,TGCGCCAGCAGCGCCAGCCTAGGAGGGAACGGCTACACCTTC,CASSASLGGNGYTF
TRBV9,NA,TRBJ2-1,16,NA,TGTGCCAGCAGCGTAGGGCTAGCGCCGTCCTACAATGAGCAGTTCTTC,CASSVGLAPSYNEQFF
TRBV7-3,few,TRBJ1-1,15,NA,TGTGCCAGCAGCCCTGGGGCAGGGGTCGACACTGAAGCTTTCTTT,CASSPGAGVDTEAFF
TRBV28,NA,TRBJ1-5,15,TRBD1,TGTGCCAGCAGTTTGCCCAGGGGGCCGCCACAGCCCCAGCATTTT,CASSLPRGPPQPQHF
TRBV6-2/TRBV6-3,NA,TRBJ2-1,14,NA,TGTGCCAGCAGTTTGCGGGGGCCCTACAATGAGCAGTTCTTC,CASSLRGPYNEQFF
TRBV6-6,NA,TRBJ1-6,12,NA,TGTGCCAGCAGTTACCCGCCCACTCCCCTCCACTTT,CASSYPPTPLHF
TRBV6-4,NA,TRBJ2-1,15,NA,TGTGCCAGCAGTCCTGAGGTAGGATATTACAATGAGCAGTTCTTC,CASSPEVGYYNEQFF
TRBV9,NA,TRBJ2-1,17,NA,TGTGCCAGCAGCGTAGAGAGGGACACCCGACCATCCGATGAGCAGTTCTTC,CASSVERDTRPSDEQFF
TRBV7-8,NA,TRBJ2-5,14,NA,TGTGCCAGCAGCTTACCGGCGGTGCAAGAGACCCAGTACTTC,CASSLPAVQETQYF
TRBV28,NA,TRBJ1-2,14,NA,TGTGCCAGCAGCCTCCCAGGCAGGGACTATGGCTACACCTTC,CASSLPGRDYGYTF
TRBV6-2/TRBV6-3,once,TRBJ2-7,12,NA,TGTGCCAGCAGCTCCGGGGTCTACGAGCAGTACTTC,CASSSGVYEQYF
TRBV3-1/TRBV3-2,NA,TRBJ2-7,15,TRBD1,TGTGCCAGCAGCACACGACAGGGGGGTACGTACGAGCAGTACTTC,CASSTRQGGTYEQYF
TRBV28,NA,TRBJ1-6,15,TRBD1,TGTGCCAGCAGAAGGGACAGGGGGACTAATTCACCCCTCCACTTT,CASRRDRGTNSPLHF
TRBV3-1/TRBV3-2,NA,TRBJ2-1,17,TRBD2,TGTGCCAGCAGCCACCTGTCCGGGACTAGGGGATACAATGAGCAGTTCTTC,CASSHLSGTRGYNEQFF
TRBV24-1,NA,TRBJ2-1,12,NA,TGTGCCACCAGTGGCGCCTACAATGAGCAGTTCTTC,CATSGAYNEQFF
TRBV19,NA,TRBJ2-7,15,TRBD1,TGTGCCAGTACCCTAGGACAGGGAAGCTCCTACGAGCAGTACTTC,CASTLGQGSSYEQYF
TRBV19,NA,TRBJ2-2,17,TRBD1,TGTGCCAGTAGTATCTTCTTGACAGGGCCGGTTGAAGGGGAGCTGTTTTTT,CASSIFLTGPVEGELFF
TRBV18,NA,TRBJ2-3,13,TRBD2,TGTGCCAGCTCACCGCCTAGCGGAGATACGCAGTATTTT,CASSPPSGDTQYF